The TCR beta chain under discussion was sequenced for a study of blood T cells in healthy people across ages. A remark on this clonotype: Its antigen is not identified.

Study-level results: In long-lived donors, naive CD4+ cell counts and diversity exceeded those of aged donors.

The CDR3 contains 15 residues. The germline CDR1 and CDR2 sequences are SGHVS and FNYEAQ. V was trimmed by 0 bases and J by 11 bases, leaving 19 bases between them. The second PCR ran roughly 7 to 11 cycles with a sample-barcoded 5' primer and J-beta primers. Each CDR3 protein is one row after TCRdb ran MiXCR on the 5' RACE reads. The data contain roughly 800,000 distinct CDR3 sequences, roughly 50% of them seen just once; the ten biggest clones take up around 41%. The V call is TRBV7-6, the J call TRBJ2-5; TRBD2 is a possible D gene (5 bases). The receptor was isolated from a man older than 75 in good health. Sequencing used blood. The CDR3 DNA is TGTGCCAGCAGCTTAGCTTCCCGCGGGCCAAGGGAGCAGTACTTC. Translating gives CASSLASRGPREQYF.